This T cell receptor (beta chain) was documented in a study of shared clonotypes between healthy human individuals. On the study more broadly: A donor's plate count was three for CD4 naive and three for CD4 memory; CD8 naive had two and CD8 memory one.

Naive CD8 cells lacked CD45RO, underwent positive selection for CCR7 and left out terminally differentiated effector memory CD45RA+ cells. The assay was immunoSEQ multiplex PCR, and TCRdb's table has in-frame clones only and misses some. The sample includes 1.5 million to 2.5 million clones, just under 95% of them seen just once. The CDR3 has 14 residues. Germline V gene data show CDR1 as LNHDA and CDR2 as SQIVND (reference sequence). Germline trimming cut 1 base from V and 6 bases from J; bases unmatched to any gene: 6. About this clone: The target antigen is unknown.

The study's findings and limits: The four-donor shared clonotypes exceeded non-shared clonotypes in generation probability, with non-shared ones scoring lower.

Specimen: naive CD8+ T cells sorted from blood. The chain couples TRBV19 to TRBJ2-7, with TRBD1 identical over 7 bases. This clonotype originated in a man aged 18 to 30 in good health. CDR3 in amino acids: CASSIGQGYGEQYF. In DNA form, the CDR3 reads TGTGCCAGTAGTATAGGACAGGGATACGGCGAGCAGTACTTC.